These T cell receptor beta chains were read from a single sample in a study of blood T cell repertoires in COVID-19. Sequencing was performed with immunoSEQ multiplex PCR; in TCRdb, only in-frame clones are kept and a portion is missing. The sample consists of about 150,000 clones, around nine tenths of them appearing once. Sequencing input: peripheral blood. Receptors were obtained from a man between 60 and 75 years old with active or convalescent COVID-19. Each CDR3 is given with its conserved first and last residue. Fields, in order: J gene, D gene, V gene, CDR3 protein, CDR3 DNA. The D gene is left open where the match is weak.

J gene: TRBJ2-1; D gene: TRBD2; V gene: TRBV11-3; CDR3 protein: CASSALAGGLGGQFF; CDR3 DNA: TGTGCCAGCAGCGCGCTAGCGGGAGGGCTGGGGGGGCAGTTCTTC
J gene: TRBJ1-1; D gene: TRBD1; V gene: TRBV28; CDR3 protein: CASSLSTGGGVIRTEAFF; CDR3 DNA: TGTGCCAGCAGTTTATCCACAGGGGGGGGTGTGATACGGACTGAAGCTTTCTTT
J gene: TRBJ1-2; D gene: NA; V gene: TRBV12-3/TRBV12-4; CDR3 protein: CASSLGGGKPVLF; CDR3 DNA: TGTGCCAGCAGCCTTGGGGGAGGGAAGCCAGTCCTCTTC
J gene: TRBJ2-1; D gene: TRBD2; V gene: TRBV7-9; CDR3 protein: CASSFLAGGDNEQFF; CDR3 DNA: TGTGCCAGCAGCTTTCTAGCGGGGGGGGACAATGAGCAGTTCTTC
J gene: TRBJ2-1; D gene: NA; V gene: TRBV30; CDR3 protein: CAWSVTYNEQFF; CDR3 DNA: TGTGCCTGGAGTGTTACCTACAATGAGCAGTTCTTC
J gene: TRBJ2-5; D gene: TRBD2; V gene: TRBV7-2; CDR3 protein: CASSVLAGFETQYF; CDR3 DNA: TGTGCCAGCAGCGTCTTAGCGGGGTTCGAGACCCAGTACTTC
J gene: TRBJ2-3; D gene: NA; V gene: TRBV2; CDR3 protein: CASSRGSTDTQYF; CDR3 DNA: TGTGCCAGCAGCCGCGGAAGTACAGATACGCAGTATTTT
J gene: TRBJ1-6; D gene: TRBD1; V gene: TRBV7-8; CDR3 protein: CASSLGGMGQGESPLHF; CDR3 DNA: TGTGCCAGCAGCTTAGGGGGTATGGGACAGGGAGAATCACCCCTCCACTTT
J gene: TRBJ1-5; D gene: NA; V gene: TRBV30; CDR3 protein: CAWSNLQSYNQPQHF; CDR3 DNA: TGTGCCTGGAGTAACTTACAGAGCTACAATCAGCCCCAGCATTTT
J gene: TRBJ1-1; D gene: NA; V gene: TRBV13; CDR3 protein: CASSLGRGTEAFF; CDR3 DNA: TGTGCCAGCAGCCTAGGACGGGGGACTGAAGCTTTCTTT